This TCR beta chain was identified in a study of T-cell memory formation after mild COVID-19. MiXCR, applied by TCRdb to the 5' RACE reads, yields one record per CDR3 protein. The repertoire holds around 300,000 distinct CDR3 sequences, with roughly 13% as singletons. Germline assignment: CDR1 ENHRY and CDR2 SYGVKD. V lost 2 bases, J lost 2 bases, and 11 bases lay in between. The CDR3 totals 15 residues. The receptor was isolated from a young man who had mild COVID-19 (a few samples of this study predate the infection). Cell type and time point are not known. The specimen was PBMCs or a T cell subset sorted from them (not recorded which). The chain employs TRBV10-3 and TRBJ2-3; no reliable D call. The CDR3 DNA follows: TGTGCCATCAGTGAGCCGCACAAAATCACAGATACGCAGTATTTT. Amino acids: CAISEPHKITDTQYF.